This TCR beta chain was obtained from a study of somatic mutations in cytotoxic T cells in rheumatoid arthritis. Study at large: Patients gave 30 ml EDTA peripheral blood immediately after diagnosis, prior to starting treatment. Study-level results: The top CD8+ clone topped 20% of CD8+ cells in about an eighth of the 65 patients.

Remarks on this clone: Antigen: not known.

Clones were read by immunoSEQ multiplex PCR, and TCRdb kept only the in-frame ones, dropping some. The repertoire holds fewer than 40,000 clones, with 82% as singletons. The CDR3 spans 13 residues. V lost 1 base to trimming and J lost 10 bases, with 11 bases between them. From germline, CDR1 is GTSNPN and CDR2 SVGIG (reference sequence). This receptor was identified in an adult with rheumatoid arthritis. The sequenced sample consisted of CD8+ T cells sorted from blood. This chain uses TRBV30 with TRBJ1-6; D may be TRBD1 (5 bases). The chain's CDR3 is CAWSAGGGSPLHF. As DNA, the CDR3 is TGTGCCTGGAGTGCCGGGGGAGGCTCACCCCTCCACTTT. The entire variable domain, with the rest obtained from reference TRBV30 and TRBJ1-6, is as follows: SQTIHQWPATLVQPVGSPLSLECTVEGTSNPNLYWYRQAAGRGLQLLFYSVGIGQISSEVPQNLSASRPQDRQFILSSKKLLLSDSGFYLCAWSAGGGSPLHFGNGTRLTVT.